The sequence of this T cell receptor beta chain was determined in a study of blood T cell repertoires in COVID-19. Study-level information: Acute-phase and convalescent COVID-19 samples originated in the United States, Italy and Spain. The cDNA or gDNA used as material had been derived from T cells, B-cell-depleted T cells, or PBMCs.

The CDR3 consists of 13 residues. The V end was cut by 9 bases, the J end by 3 bases, with 12 bases between. The germline V gene has CDR1 LNHDA and CDR2 SQIVND (reference sequence). There are a few counts of this clone. Original processing notes: Reference gene primer amplification gave estimated nucleated cell counts. Generated by immunoSEQ multiplex PCR, the TCRdb table keeps only in-frame clones and is missing some. D and trimming were read from the DNA, whereas the V and J calls and clone size are those reported in that table. The data show some 350,000 clones, around 83% seen once. The specimen sequenced was peripheral blood. The chain has TRBV19 and TRBJ1-3; D remains unclear. This TCR derives from a man aged 30 to 39 with active or convalescent COVID-19. The CDR3 is CASKVGGGNTIYF. CDR3 nucleotides: TGTGCCAGCAAAGTCGGAGGTGGAAACACCATATATTTT.